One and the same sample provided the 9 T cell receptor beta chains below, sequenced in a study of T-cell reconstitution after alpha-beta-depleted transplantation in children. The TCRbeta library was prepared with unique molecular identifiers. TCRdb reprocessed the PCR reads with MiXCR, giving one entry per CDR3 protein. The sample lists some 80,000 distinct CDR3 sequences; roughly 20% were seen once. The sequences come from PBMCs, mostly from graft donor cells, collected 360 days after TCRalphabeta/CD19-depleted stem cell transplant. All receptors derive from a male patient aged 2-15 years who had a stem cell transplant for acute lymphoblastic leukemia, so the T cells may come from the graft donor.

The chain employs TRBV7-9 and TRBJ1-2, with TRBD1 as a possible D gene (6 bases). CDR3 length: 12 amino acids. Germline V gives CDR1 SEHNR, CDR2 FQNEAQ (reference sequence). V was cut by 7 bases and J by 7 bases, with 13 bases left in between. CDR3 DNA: TGTGCCAGCACCCCGGACAGCTTTGGCTACACCTTC. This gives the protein CASTPDSFGYTF.

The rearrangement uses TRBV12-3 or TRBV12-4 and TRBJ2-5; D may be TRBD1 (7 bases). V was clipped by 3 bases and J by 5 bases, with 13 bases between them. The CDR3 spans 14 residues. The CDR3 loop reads CASSLRPGGETQYF. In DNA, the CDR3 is TGTGCCAGCAGTTTGAGGCCAGGGGGGGAGACCCAGTACTTC.

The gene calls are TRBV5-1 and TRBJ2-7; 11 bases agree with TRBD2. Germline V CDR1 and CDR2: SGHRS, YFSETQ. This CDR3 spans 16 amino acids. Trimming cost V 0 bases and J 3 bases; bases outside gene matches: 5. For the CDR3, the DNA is TGCGCCAGCAGCTTGGGGCTAGCGGGAGGATTCTACGAGCAGTACTTC. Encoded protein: CASSLGLAGGFYEQYF.

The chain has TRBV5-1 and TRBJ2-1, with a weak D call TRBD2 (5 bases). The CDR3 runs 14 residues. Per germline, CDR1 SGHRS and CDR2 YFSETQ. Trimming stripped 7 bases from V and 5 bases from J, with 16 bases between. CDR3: CASSLGLAHNEQFF. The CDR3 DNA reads TGCGCCAGCTCCCTAGGGCTAGCACACAATGAGCAGTTCTTC.

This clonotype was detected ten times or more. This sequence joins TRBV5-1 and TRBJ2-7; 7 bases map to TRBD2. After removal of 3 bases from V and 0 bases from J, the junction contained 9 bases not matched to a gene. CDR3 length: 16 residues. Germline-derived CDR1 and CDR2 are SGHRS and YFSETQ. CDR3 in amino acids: CASSWTSAGPSYEQYF. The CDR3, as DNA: TGCGCCAGCAGCTGGACATCAGCGGGACCCTCCTACGAGCAGTACTTC.

The DNA of the CDR3 is TGCAGTGCTAAAAGGGGGATTCACACCGGGGAGCTGTTTTTT. It codes for CSAKRGIHTGELFF. V gene TRBV20-1 combines with J gene TRBJ2-2, with D maybe TRBD1 (6 bases). The V and J ends lost 4 bases and 3 bases respectively, with 12 bases between them. The germline gives CDR1 DFQATT, CDR2 SNEGSKA (reference sequence). The CDR3 runs to 14 residues.

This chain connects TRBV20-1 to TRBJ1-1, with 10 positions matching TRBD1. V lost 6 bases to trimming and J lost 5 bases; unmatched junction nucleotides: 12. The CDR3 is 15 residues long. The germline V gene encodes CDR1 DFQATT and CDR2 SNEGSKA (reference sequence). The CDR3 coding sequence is TGCAGTGCCAGCGACAGGGGGCCGGTTAGGACTGAAGCTTTCTTT. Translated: CSASDRGPVRTEAFF.

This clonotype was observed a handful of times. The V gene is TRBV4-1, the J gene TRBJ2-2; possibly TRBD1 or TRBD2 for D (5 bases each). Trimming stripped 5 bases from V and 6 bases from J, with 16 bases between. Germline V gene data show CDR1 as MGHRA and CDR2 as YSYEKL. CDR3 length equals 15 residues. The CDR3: CASSFRTPGPGELFF. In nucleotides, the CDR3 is TGCGCCAGCAGCTTTCGAACCCCGGGACCCGGGGAGCTGTTTTTT.

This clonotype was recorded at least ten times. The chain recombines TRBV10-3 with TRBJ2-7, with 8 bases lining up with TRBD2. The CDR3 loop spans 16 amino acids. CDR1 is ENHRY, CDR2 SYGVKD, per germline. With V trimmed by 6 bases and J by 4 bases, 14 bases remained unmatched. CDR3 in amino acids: CAIRENSAGDLYEQYF. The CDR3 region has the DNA TGTGCCATCAGAGAAAACTCAGCGGGAGACCTGTACGAGCAGTACTTC.